This record concerns one T cell receptor beta chain sequence. Antigen specificity is unknown. These data are taken from a study of cytomegalovirus exposure and HLA in healthy donors. General observations from the study: It has been reported that TCR beta sequences accurately predicted the HLA-A and HLA-B alleles of most subjects. Within an earlier analysis, most TCR beta V segments proved productive either about 90% or about 30% of the time.

Researchers ran the PCR with 60 Vbeta and 13 Jbeta primers. Only in-frame clones appear in the TCRdb table, and some are missing; sequencing was by immunoSEQ multiplex PCR. Of hundreds of thousands of clones listed, 70% to 80% are singletons. Trimming removed 4 bases at V and 2 bases at J, with 12 bases between. The CDR3 sequence is 14 residues long. Looked up from germline, CDR1 is SGHRS and CDR2 is YFSETQ. This clonotype originated in a woman aged 60 to 75 in good health and CMV-seropositive. This sequence joins TRBV5-1 and TRBJ1-1, with a weak D call TRBD1 (6 bases). Sample: PBMCs. CDR3 loop: CASSTTTGNTEAFF. The CDR3 DNA reads TGCGCCAGCAGCACCACGACAGGTAACACTGAAGCTTTCTTT.